Each of the 2 T cell receptor beta chains below was sequenced from the same sample in a study of cytomegalovirus exposure and HLA in healthy donors. The study ran its PCR with 60 Vbeta and 13 Jbeta primers. Measured with immunoSEQ multiplex PCR; TCRdb has only the in-frame clones, and not every one. The data contain 250,000 or so clones, roughly 91% of them singletons. The sample comprised PBMCs. The receptors come from a girl aged 2-10 years in good health and CMV-seronegative.

The gene calls are TRBV18 and TRBJ1-3; TRBD1 might be the D (5 bases). CDR1 is KGHSH, CDR2 LQKENI, per germline. V lost 2 bases and J lost 3, with 20 bases in between. The CDR3 totals 18 residues. The CDR3 DNA reads as TGTGCCAGCTCACCAATAGAATCAGGGTATACGAGTGGAAACACCATATATTTT. It translates to CASSPIESGYTSGNTIYF.

The CDR3 coding sequence is TGTGCCAGCAGTAAAACAGGTAGCTATGGCTACACCTTC. Translated, it gives CASSKTGSYGYTF. The chain employs TRBV6-5 and TRBJ1-2; D might be TRBD1 (5 bases). In germline, CDR1 is MNHEY, CDR2 SVGAGI. V lost 5 bases and J lost 4, with 11 bases in between. CDR3 length: 13 amino acids.